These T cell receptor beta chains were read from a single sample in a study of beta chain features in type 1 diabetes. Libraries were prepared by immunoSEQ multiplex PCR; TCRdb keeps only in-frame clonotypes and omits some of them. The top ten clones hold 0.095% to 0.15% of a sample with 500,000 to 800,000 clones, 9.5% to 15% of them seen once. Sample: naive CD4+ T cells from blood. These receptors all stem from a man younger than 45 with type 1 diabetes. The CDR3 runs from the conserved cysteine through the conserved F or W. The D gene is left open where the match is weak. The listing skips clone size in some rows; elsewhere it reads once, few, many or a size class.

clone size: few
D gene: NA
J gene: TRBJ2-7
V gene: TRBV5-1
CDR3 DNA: TGCGCCAGCAGCTTGTTGGCGGGTAAGGACGAGCAGTACTTC
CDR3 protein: CASSLLAGKDEQYF

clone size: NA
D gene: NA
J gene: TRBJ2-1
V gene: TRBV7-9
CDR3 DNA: TGTGCCAGCAGCTTAGCGGGGAGTAATGAGCAGTTCTTC
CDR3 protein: CASSLAGSNEQFF

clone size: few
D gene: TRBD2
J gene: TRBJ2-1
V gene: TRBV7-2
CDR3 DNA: TGTGCCAGCAGCTTAGGGGTAGCGGGGGGAAGGAATGAGCAGTTCTTC
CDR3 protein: CASSLGVAGGRNEQFF

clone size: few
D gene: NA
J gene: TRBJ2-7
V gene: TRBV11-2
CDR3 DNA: TGTGCCAGCAGCTCCTCGGGGTACGAGCAGTACTTC
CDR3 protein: CASSSSGYEQYF

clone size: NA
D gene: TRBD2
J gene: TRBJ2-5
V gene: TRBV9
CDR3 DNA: TGTGCCAGCAGCGTAGACAGCGGGGGCCGCGAGACCCAGTACTTC
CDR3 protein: CASSVDSGGRETQYF

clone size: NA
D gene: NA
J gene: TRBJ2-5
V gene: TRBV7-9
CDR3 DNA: TGTGCCAGTTGGGGGGATCCTGGGACCCAGTACTTC
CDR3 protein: CASWGDPGTQYF

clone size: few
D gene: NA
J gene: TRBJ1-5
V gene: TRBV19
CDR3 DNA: TGTGCCAGTAGTAGAGACAGCGATCAGCCCCAGCATTTT
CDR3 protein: CASSRDSDQPQHF

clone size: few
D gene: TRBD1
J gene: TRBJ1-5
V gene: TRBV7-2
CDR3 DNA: TGTGCCAGCAGCCAGGGACAGGGTGTAAATCAGCCCCAGCATTTT
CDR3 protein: CASSQGQGVNQPQHF

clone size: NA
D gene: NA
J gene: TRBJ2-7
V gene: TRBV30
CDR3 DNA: TGTGCCTGGAGTGTACGGAAGGGGAGCGACGAGCAGTACTTC
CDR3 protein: CAWSVRKGSDEQYF

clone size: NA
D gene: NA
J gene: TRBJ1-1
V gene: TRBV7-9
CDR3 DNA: TGTGCCAGCATCAGAGGACGGGAACTGAACACTGAAGCTTTCTTT
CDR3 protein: CASIRGRELNTEAFF

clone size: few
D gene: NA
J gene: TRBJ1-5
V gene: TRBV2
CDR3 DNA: TGTGCCAGCACCTACAGTTCTACTCAGCCCCAGCATTTT
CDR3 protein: CASTYSSTQPQHF

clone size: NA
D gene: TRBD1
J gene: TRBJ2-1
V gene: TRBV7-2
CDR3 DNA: TGTGCCAGCAGCTTAGACAGGGGACCTTACAATGAGCAGTTCTTC
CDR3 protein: CASSLDRGPYNEQFF

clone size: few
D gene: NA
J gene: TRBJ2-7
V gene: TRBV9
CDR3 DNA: TGTGCCAGCAGCGTAGCCCCGGGTCCTACCATCTACGAGCAGTACTTC
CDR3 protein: CASSVAPGPTIYEQYF

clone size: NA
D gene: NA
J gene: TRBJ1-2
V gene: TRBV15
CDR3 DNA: TGTGCCACCAGTACTACCGGGCTCGACAGCATCTATGGCTACACCTTC
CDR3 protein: CATSTTGLDSIYGYTF

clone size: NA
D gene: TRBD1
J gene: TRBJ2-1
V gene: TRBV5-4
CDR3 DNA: TGTGCCAGCAGCTCGAATCCGGGACAGGGTCTCAATGAGCAGTTCTTC
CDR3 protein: CASSSNPGQGLNEQFF

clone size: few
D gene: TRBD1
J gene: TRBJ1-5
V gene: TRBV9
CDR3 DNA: TGTGCCAGCAGCGGGGGACAGACCAATCAGCCCCAGCATTTT
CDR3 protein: CASSGGQTNQPQHF

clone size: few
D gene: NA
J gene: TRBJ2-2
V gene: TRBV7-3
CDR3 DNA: TGTGCCAGCAGCTTAAGCCAGGGTAGAGACACCGGGGAGCTGTTTTTT
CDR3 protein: CASSLSQGRDTGELFF

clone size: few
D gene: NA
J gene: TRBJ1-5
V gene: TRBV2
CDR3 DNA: TGTGCCAGCACACGGGACCTAGCGAGCAATCAGCCCCAGCATTTT
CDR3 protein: CASTRDLASNQPQHF

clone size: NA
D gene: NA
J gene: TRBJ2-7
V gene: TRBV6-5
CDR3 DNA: TGTGCCAGCAGTCAGAACTTAGCCTACGAGCAGTACTTC
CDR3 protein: CASSQNLAYEQYF

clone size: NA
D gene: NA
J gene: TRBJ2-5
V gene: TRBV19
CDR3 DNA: TGTGCCAGTACCCGATCTCCGGGACGCGAAGAGACCCAGTACTTC
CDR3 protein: CASTRSPGREETQYF

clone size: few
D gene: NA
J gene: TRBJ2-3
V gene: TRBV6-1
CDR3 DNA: TGTGCCAGCAGTGAAGTGGCAGATACGCAGTATTTT
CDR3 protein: CASSEVADTQYF

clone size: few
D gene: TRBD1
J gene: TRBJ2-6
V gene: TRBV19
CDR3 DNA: TGTGCCAGTAGTAGGGGGACAGGTACGCTGGAGGGGGCCAACGTCCTGACTTTC
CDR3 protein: CASSRGTGTLEGANVLTF

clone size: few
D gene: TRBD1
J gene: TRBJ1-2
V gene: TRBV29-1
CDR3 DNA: TGCAGCGTTGACCTCCGGGACAGCGAACTTAACTATGGCTACACCTTC
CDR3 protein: CSVDLRDSELNYGYTF

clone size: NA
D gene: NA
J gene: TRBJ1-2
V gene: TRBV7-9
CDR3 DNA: TGTGCCAGCGTAGCCCAGGGATCCGATTATCGCTACACCTTC
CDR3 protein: CASVAQGSDYRYTF

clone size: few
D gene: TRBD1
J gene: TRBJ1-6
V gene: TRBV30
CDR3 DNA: TGTGCCTGGGAGTACAGGGGGCTGGGTAATTCACCCCTCCACTTT
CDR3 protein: CAWEYRGLGNSPLHF

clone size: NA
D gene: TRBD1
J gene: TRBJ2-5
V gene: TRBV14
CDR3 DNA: TGTGCCAGCAGCCCTCCCGGGACAGGGGCGCAAGAGACCCAGTACTTC
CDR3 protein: CASSPPGTGAQETQYF

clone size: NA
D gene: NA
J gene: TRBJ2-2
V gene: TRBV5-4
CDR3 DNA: TGTGCCAGCAGCTTGGGGGAGATCCGGGAGCTGTTTTTT
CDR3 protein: CASSLGEIRELFF

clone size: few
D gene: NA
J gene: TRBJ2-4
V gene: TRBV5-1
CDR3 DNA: TGCGCCAGCAGCTTGGAATCAGGGCCGGGCATTCAGTACTTC
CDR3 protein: CASSLESGPGIQYF

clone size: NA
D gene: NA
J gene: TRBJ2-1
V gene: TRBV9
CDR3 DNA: TGTGCCAGCAGCGTAGCAACCGGGCTTGACGAGCAGTTCTTC
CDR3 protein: CASSVATGLDEQFF

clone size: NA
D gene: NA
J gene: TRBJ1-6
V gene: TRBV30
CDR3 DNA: TGTGCCTGGGGACAAAGAAGTTCTGGCGATTCACCCCTCCACTTT
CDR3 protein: CAWGQRSSGDSPLHF

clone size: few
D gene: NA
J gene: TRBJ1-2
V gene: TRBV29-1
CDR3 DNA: TGCAGCGTTGAAGTAGCAGGGCCCTATGGCTACACCTTC
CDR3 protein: CSVEVAGPYGYTF

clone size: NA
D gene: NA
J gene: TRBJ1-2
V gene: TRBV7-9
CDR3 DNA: TGTGCCAGCAGCTTAGGCGCCGGAGAGGGCTACACCTTC
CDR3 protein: CASSLGAGEGYTF

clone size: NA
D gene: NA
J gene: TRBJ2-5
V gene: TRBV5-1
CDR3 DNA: TGCGCCAGCAGCTTGGGGGGACGACAAGAGACCCAGTACTTC
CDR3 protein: CASSLGGRQETQYF

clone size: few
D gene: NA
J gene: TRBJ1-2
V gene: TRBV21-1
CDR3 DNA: TGTGCCAGCAGCAAAGCCGGGACCGTGTATGGCTACACCTTC
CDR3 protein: CASSKAGTVYGYTF

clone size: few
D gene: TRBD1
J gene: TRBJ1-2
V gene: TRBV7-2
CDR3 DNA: TGTGCCAGCAGCTCCCCAAACAGGGGTTCTCATGGCTACACCTTC
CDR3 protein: CASSSPNRGSHGYTF

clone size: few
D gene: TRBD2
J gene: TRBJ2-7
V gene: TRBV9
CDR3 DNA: TGTGCCAGCAGCTTGCACTACTCGGGAGGCCTATACGAGCAGTACTTC
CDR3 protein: CASSLHYSGGLYEQYF

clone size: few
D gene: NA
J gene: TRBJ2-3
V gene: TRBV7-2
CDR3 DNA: TGTGCCAGCAGCCTAGGGAGCACTCAGAATACGCAGTATTTT
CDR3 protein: CASSLGSTQNTQYF

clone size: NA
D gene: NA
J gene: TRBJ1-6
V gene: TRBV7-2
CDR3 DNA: TGTGCCAGCAGCTTACGGGAACCGGATAATTCACCCCTCCACTTT
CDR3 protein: CASSLREPDNSPLHF

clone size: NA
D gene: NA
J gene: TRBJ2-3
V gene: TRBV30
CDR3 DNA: TGTGCCTGGACCCTCACAGATACGCAGTATTTT
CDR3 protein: CAWTLTDTQYF

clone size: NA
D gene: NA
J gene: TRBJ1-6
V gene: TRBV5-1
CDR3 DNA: TGCGCCAGCAGCTCGGACGCTAATTCACCCCTCCACTTT
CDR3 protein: CASSSDANSPLHF

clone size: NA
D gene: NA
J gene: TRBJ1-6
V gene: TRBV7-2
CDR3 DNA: TGTGCCAGCAGCCAAAACACGAATTCACCCCTCCACTTT
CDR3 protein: CASSQNTNSPLHF

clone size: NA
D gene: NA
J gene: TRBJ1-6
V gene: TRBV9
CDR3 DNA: TGTGCCAGCAGCGTAAGCCCCGTCCAGGGAGGCCTCCACTTT
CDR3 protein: CASSVSPVQGGLHF

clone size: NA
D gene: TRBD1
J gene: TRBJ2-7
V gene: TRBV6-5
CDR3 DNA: TGTGCCAGCAGTTACTCGGGACAGGCGCCCTACGAGCAGTACTTC
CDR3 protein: CASSYSGQAPYEQYF

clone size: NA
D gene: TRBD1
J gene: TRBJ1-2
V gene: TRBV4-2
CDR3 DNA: TGTGCCAGCAGCCAAGGAACAGGGGACGGCTACACCTTC
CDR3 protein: CASSQGTGDGYTF

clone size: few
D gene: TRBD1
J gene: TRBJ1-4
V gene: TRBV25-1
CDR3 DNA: TGTGCCAGCAGTGAATTAGGGGGGGACAGTTTTAATGAAAAACTGTTTTTT
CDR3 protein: CASSELGGDSFNEKLFF

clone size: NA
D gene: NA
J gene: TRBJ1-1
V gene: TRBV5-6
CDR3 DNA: TGTGCCAGCAGCTTGGGCCCAAACCTCATGAACACTGAAGCTTTCTTT
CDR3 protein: CASSLGPNLMNTEAFF

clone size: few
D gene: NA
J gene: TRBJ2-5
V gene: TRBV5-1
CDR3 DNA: TGCGCCAGCAGCTTCTGGAGGGGGGACCAAGAGACCCAGTACTTC
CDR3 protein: CASSFWRGDQETQYF

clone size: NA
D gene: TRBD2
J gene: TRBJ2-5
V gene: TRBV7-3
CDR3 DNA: TGTGCCAGCAGCTCTGCTAGCGGGCAAGAGACCCAGTACTTC
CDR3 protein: CASSSASGQETQYF

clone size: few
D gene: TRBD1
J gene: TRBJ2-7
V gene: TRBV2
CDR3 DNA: TGTGCCAGCATGGGGGACAGGGGGCACGAGCAGTACTTC
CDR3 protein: CASMGDRGHEQYF

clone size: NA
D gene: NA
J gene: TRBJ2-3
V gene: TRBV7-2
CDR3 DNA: TGTGCCAGCAGCTTACGGCGGAGCGCAGATACGCAGTATTTT
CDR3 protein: CASSLRRSADTQYF

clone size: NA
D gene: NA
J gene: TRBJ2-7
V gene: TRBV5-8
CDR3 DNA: TGTGCCAGCAGCTTGACAGGCTACGAGCAGTACTTC
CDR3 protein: CASSLTGYEQYF

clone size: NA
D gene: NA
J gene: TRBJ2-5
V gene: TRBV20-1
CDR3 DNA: TGCAGTGCTAGAGGAGCCGAGACCCAGTACTTC
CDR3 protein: CSARGAETQYF

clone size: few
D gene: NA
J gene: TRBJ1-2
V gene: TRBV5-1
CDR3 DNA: TGCGCCAGCAGCGCGGCAGGCAACTATGGCTACACCTTC
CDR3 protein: CASSAAGNYGYTF

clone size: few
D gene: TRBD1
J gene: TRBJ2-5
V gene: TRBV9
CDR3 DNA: TGTGCCAGCAGCGAGGGACAGGGGACGGAGACCCAGTACTTC
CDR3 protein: CASSEGQGTETQYF

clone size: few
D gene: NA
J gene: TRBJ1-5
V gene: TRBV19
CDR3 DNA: TGTGCCAGTAGTTCCCGGGGGGGTGGCAATCAGCCCCAGCATTTT
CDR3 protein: CASSSRGGGNQPQHF

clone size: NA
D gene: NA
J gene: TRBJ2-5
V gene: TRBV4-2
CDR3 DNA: TGTGCCAGCAGCCAAGGGGCGGGGAAAGAGACCCAGTACTTC
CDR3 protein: CASSQGAGKETQYF